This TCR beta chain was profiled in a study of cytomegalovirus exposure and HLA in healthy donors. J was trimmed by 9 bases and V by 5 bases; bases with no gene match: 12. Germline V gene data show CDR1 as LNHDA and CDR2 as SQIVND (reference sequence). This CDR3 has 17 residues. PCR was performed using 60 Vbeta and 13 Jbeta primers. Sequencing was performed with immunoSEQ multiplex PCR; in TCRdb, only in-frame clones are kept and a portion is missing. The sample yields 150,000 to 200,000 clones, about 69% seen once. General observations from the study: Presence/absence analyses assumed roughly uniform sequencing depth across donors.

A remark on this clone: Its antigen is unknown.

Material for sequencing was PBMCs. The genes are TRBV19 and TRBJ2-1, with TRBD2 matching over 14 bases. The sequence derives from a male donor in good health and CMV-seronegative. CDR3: CASSPGTSGSNRFEQFF. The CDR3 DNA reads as TGTGCCAGTAGTCCAGGGACTAGCGGGAGTAATAGGTTTGAGCAGTTCTTC.